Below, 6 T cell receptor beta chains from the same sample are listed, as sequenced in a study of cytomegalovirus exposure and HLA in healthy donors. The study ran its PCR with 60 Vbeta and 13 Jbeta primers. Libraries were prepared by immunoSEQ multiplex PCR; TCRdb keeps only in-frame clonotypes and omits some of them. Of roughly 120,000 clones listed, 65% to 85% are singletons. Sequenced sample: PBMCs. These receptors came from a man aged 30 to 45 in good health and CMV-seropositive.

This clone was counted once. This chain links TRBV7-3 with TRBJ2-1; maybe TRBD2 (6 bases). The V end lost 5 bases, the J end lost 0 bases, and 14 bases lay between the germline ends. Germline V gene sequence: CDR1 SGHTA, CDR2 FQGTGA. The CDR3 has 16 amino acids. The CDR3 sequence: CASSNATSSSYNEQFF. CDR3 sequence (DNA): TGTGCCAGCAGCAATGCTACTAGCAGCTCCTACAATGAGCAGTTCTTC.

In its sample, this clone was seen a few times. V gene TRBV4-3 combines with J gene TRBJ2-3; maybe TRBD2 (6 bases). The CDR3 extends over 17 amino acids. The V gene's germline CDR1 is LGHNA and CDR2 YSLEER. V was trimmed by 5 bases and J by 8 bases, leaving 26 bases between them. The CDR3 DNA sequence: TGCGCCAGCAGCTCTCAAGGGACTCCTTTGGGATCTGGTACGCAGTATTTT. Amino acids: CASSSQGTPLGSGTQYF.

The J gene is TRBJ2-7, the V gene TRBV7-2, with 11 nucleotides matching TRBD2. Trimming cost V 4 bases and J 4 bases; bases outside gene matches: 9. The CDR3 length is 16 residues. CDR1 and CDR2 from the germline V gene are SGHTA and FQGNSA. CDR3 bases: TGTGCCAGCAGCTCAATGACTAGCGGGGAATTGTACGAGCAGTACTTC. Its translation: CASSSMTSGELYEQYF.

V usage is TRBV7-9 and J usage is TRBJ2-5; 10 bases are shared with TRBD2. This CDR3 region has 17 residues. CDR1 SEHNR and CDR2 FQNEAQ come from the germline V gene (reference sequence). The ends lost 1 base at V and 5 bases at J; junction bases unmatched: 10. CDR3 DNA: TGTGCCAGCAGCTTAGTTAATCTAGCGGGGGTCGGGGAGACCCAGTACTTC. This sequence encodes CASSLVNLAGVGETQYF. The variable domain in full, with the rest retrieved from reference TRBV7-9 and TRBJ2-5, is DTGVSQNPRHKITKRGQNVTFRCDPISEHNRLYWYRQTLGQGPEFLTYFQNEAQLEKSRLLSDRFSAERPKGSFSTLEIQRTEQGDSAMYLCASSLVNLAGVGETQYFGPGTRLLVL.

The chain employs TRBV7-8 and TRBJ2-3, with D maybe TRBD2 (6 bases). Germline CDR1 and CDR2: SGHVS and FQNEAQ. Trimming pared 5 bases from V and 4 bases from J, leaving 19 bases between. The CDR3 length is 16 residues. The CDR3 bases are TGTGCCAGCAGCCCATTAAAGGGAGGCCCCGCAGATACGCAGTATTTT. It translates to CASSPLKGGPADTQYF.

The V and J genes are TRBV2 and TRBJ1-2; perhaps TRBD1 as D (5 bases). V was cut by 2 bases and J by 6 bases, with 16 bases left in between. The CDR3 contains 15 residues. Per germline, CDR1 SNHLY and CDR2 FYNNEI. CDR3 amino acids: CASSESPQGGHGYTF. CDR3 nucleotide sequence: TGTGCCAGCAGTGAATCCCCCCAGGGAGGCCATGGCTACACCTTC.